The clone carrying this TCR beta chain appeared many times. The antigen remains undetermined. The CDR3 spans 13 residues. Germline V gives CDR1 SGHRS, CDR2 YFSETQ. V was shortened by 0 bases and J by 9 bases, with 12 bases between the two germline ends. This sample is drawn from a study of T-cell reconstitution after alpha-beta-depleted transplantation in children. Notes on the study in general: Newly produced T cells mostly accounted for T-cell counts and diversity one year post-transplant. Reportedly, roughly two months post-transplant, alpha-beta T cells arose from several hundred expanded graft clones.

The TCRbeta library incorporated unique molecular identifiers. TCRdb ran MiXCR on the PCR reads and lists one entry per CDR3 protein. The top ten clones hold roughly a quarter of a sample with fewer than 350,000 distinct CDR3 sequences, roughly 12% of them seen once. This rearrangement joins TRBV5-1 to TRBJ2-5; no reliable D call. Sequenced material: peripheral blood, taken 180 days after TCRalphabeta/CD19-depleted stem cell transplant. The clonotype was recovered from a male patient between 2 and 10 years old who had a stem cell transplant for chronic granulomatous disease, so the T cells may come from the graft donor. This chain's CDR3 is CASSLGLDSPQYF. The CDR3 region has the DNA TGCGCCAGCAGCTTGGGATTGGATTCACCCCAGTACTTC.